This T cell receptor beta chain is drawn from a study of vaccination effects on CD4 cells after COVID-19 (dated by TCRdb to between 2021 and 2024). Concerning the study at large: In the ViraFEST assay, PBMC were stimulated with viral peptide pools, and antigen-specific CD4+ T cell clonotypes were then identified by expansion using TCR sequencing. Each participant received two doses of an mRNA SARS-CoV-2 vaccine, either BNT162b2 or mRNA-1273. Around 2 million PBMC per well were cultured in IMDM with about 4.8% human AB serum, 8.5 to 10 IU/ml IL-2 and gentamicin, plus 10 ug/ml peptides. The study compared SARS-CoV-2 spike-specific CD4+ TCR repertoires before and after mRNA vaccination in COVID-19 convalescent patients and infection-naive vaccine recipients. Altogether, around eleven COVID-19 convalescent patients and 4 SARS-CoV-2-naive healthy vaccine recipients made up the full study. Cultures from other donors in the study were sequenced with the Oncomine TCR Beta short-read assay on an Illumina iSeq 100.

From the germline V gene, CDR1 is SGHVS and CDR2 is FQNEAQ. The germline V end is reduced by 1 base and the J end by 3 bases; junction bases left unmatched: 6. The CDR3 runs 16 residues from the cysteine to the phenylalanine. The entry retains the CDR3 DNA only, 48 bases that are in frame from base 1. Library creation used the immunoSEQ multiplex PCR assay. DNA from the cultured and isolated CD4+ T cells underwent TCR beta CDR3 sequencing. The authors' pipeline ran thus. Non-productive TCR sequences were removed, reads were trimmed to the CDR3 region, and CDR3s of at least 7 amino acids were retained. The MANAFEST web app was used to identify antigen-specific clonotypes by comparing expansion in peptide wells with expansion in reference cultures. Positive clones required FDR<0.05 expansion versus reference and all other wells, odds ratio above 5, and frequency above 0.1% in two replicate wells. A clonotype was called cross-reactive if it was significantly expanded both in SARS-CoV-2 spike wells and in at least one common cold coronavirus spike condition. CDR3 similarity was assessed by Levenshtein distance using the stringdist R package, and unrooted trees were constructed with ape in R 3.6.1. The table was pulled from immuneACCESS by TCRdb, which kept in-frame rearrangements only. Such tables lose some clones; where checked, under half of the loss comes from unresolved V genes, and the rest has no known cause. The DNA gave D and trimming, while V, J and clone size come from that table. The sample yields 50,000 or so clones; around 67% were counted once. The ten biggest clones cover 4.5% to 7% of the sample.

Paper-wide results and their limitations: Limitations of the study were the small number of convalescent patients and the absence of early post-infection timepoints. Clones induced by infection and clones induced by vaccination both contracted markedly at late timepoints after vaccination, which fits with T cell responses waning over time. Among healthy vaccine recipients, nearly all vaccine-induced clones were SARS-CoV-2 mono-reactive, and only 1 of 255 was cross-reactive with common cold coronaviruses.

This clone has only one observation. It has no known antigen specificity. The record has no base qualities; no much larger clone is one base away. After less than eleven days of culture, CD4+ T cells were isolated with the EasySep CD4+ T cell isolation kit. Negative nucleocapsid antibody results before and after vaccination confirmed that the healthy vaccine recipients had no prior SARS-CoV-2 infection. On days 3 and 7, half of the culture medium was replaced with fresh IL-2-containing medium. Unless otherwise noted, each peptide stimulation condition was cultured in triplicate wells. PBMC were separated from whole blood using Ficoll-Paque Plus gradient centrifugation and were then either cryopreserved at -140C or used fresh. Genomic DNA was extracted from cultured CD4+ T cells with the QIAamp micro DNA kit.

The sequence came from a human donor who received a COVID-19 vaccine. The sequencing used CD4+ T cells from PBMCs cultured without peptide, collected before COVID-19 vaccination. The chain is assembled from TRBV7-8 and TRBJ2-4; 7 middle bases align to TRBD2. This receptor carries the CDR3 CASSLVPRGYKNIQYF. In nucleotide form, the sequence is TGTGCCAGCAGCTTAGTCCCGCGGGGGTACAAAAACATTCAGTACTTC.